What follows are 16 T cell receptor beta chains derived from one specimen sequenced in a study of beta chain features in type 1 diabetes. Expressed TCRB transcripts were sequenced after all isolated RNA was converted to cDNA. Profiled with immunoSEQ multiplex PCR; TCRdb holds only in-frame clones, not every one. The data contain around 330,000 clones, approximately 10% of them singletons. The sample consisted of naive CD4+ T cells from blood. The receptors stem from a woman in her twenties or thirties in good health.

The genes are TRBV18 and TRBJ1-2; the D gene is possibly TRBD1 (6 bases). This CDR3 spans 13 amino acids. V lost 1 base, J lost 8 bases, and 11 bases lay in between. Germline V gene data show CDR1 as KGHSH and CDR2 as LQKENI. The CDR3 protein is CASSPQDSWGYTF. In DNA, the CDR3 is TGTGCCAGCTCACCACAGGACAGCTGGGGCTACACCTTC.

The rearrangement joins TRBV5-1 to TRBJ2-1; D may be TRBD2 (7 bases). Trimming shortened V by 4 bases and J by 7 bases, and 21 bases separated the two germline ends. Germline CDR1 SGHRS, CDR2 YFSETQ. The CDR3 is 16 amino acids. CDR3 DNA: TGCGCCAGCAGCCCCTCCGGGGGGCGCGAGAAGAATGAGCAGTTCTTC. Amino acids: CASSPSGGREKNEQFF.

This clone was counted only a few times. The chain combines TRBV9 with TRBJ2-1, with TRBD2 identical over 10 bases. CDR3 length: 17 amino acids. Germline assignment: CDR1 SGDLS and CDR2 YYNGEE. V lost 2 bases, J lost 8 bases, and 13 bases stayed unmatched. CDR3: CASSVDPSSGRTHEQFF. The CDR3 DNA follows: TGTGCCAGCAGCGTGGACCCCTCTAGCGGGAGAACACATGAGCAGTTCTTC.

This chain connects TRBV6-6 to TRBJ1-1; 9 bases match TRBD1. Germline V lookup: CDR1 MNHNY, CDR2 SVGAGI (reference sequence). The V and J ends lost 5 bases and 0 bases, in that order; junction bases with no gene match: 1. The CDR3 is made up of 14 amino acids. This CDR3 is CASSRDRVNTEAFF. The CDR3, as DNA: TGTGCCAGCAGTCGGGACAGGGTGAACACTGAAGCTTTCTTT.

The V gene is TRBV5-4, the J gene TRBJ2-3; TRBD2 matches at 10 bases. There are 17 residues in the CDR3. Germline V lookup: CDR1 SGHNT, CDR2 YYREEE (reference sequence). V trimming: 1 base; J trimming: 2 bases; junction bases outside the gene matches: 7. The CDR3 DNA follows: TGTGCCAGCAGCTTGAAATTAGCGGGAGGACCCACAGATACGCAGTATTTT. It specifies CASSLKLAGGPTDTQYF.

V and J are TRBV2 and TRBJ1-2; D remains ambiguous. CDR1 and CDR2 from the germline V gene are SNHLY and FYNNEI. The V and J ends lost 6 bases and 1 base respectively, with 12 bases between them. The CDR3 consists of 14 residues. CDR3 loop: CASRRGQNNYGYTF. The CDR3 region has the DNA TGTGCCAGCAGAAGAGGCCAAAATAACTATGGCTACACCTTC. Together with reference TRBV2 and TRBJ1-2, the CDR3 gives the full variable domain: EPEVTQTPSHQVTQMGQEVILRCVPISNHLYFYWYRQILGQKVEFLVSFYNNEISEKSEIFDDQFSVERPDGSNFTLKIRSTKLEDSAMYFCASRRGQNNYGYTFGSGTRLTVV.

A few counts support this clone. The chain carries TRBV10-3 and TRBJ2-3; possibly TRBD2 for D (5 bases). Trimming took 6 bases from V and 4 from J, leaving 8 bases between them. Germline-derived CDR1 and CDR2 are ENHRY and SYGVKD. CDR3 size: 12 residues. CDR3 sequence reads: CAIRGSADTQYF. For the CDR3, the DNA is TGTGCCATCAGAGGGAGCGCAGATACGCAGTATTTT.

The table lists this clone with a few counts. This chain connects TRBV19 to TRBJ2-1; 8 positions match TRBD2. Per germline, CDR1 LNHDA and CDR2 SQIVND (reference sequence). The CDR3 contains 12 residues. V was clipped by 4 bases and J by 10 bases; unmatched bases: 3. The CDR3 reads CASSTSGYEQFF. CDR3 DNA sequence: TGTGCCAGTAGTACTAGCGGGTACGAGCAGTTCTTC. Supplemented by reference TRBV19 and TRBJ2-1, the full variable domain reads DGGITQSPKYLFRKEGQNVTLSCEQNLNHDAMYWYRQDPGQGLRLIYYSQIVNDFQKGDIAEGYSVSREKKESFPLTVTSAQKNPTAFYLCASSTSGYEQFFGPGTRLTVL.

This clone was seen a few times. The chain uses TRBV18 and TRBJ2-5, with D possibly being TRBD2 (5 bases). Germline V gives CDR1 KGHSH, CDR2 LQKENI. Between the trimmed V and J ends, which lost 8 bases and 5 bases, there was a span of 15 bases. This CDR3 is built from 13 residues. The CDR3 protein is CASKPGYKETQYF. CDR3 bases: TGTGCCAGCAAACCGGGGTATAAGGAGACCCAGTACTTC.

J is TRBJ2-1 and V is TRBV5-8; 14 bases align to TRBD2. CDR1 SGHTS and CDR2 YDEGEE come from the germline V gene. The CDR3 has 13 residues. V was clipped by 5 bases and J by 9 bases; unmatched bases: 1. The CDR3 DNA follows: TGTGCCAGCAGGGGACTAGCGGGAGTTGAGCAGTTCTTC. The encoded protein is CASRGLAGVEQFF.

The V call is TRBV4-2, the J call TRBJ1-4; 7 bases agree with TRBD1. The CDR3 covers 14 residues. Germline lookup yields CDR1 LGHNA and CDR2 YNFKEQ. Trimming removed 5 bases from V and 8 bases from J; junction bases left unmatched: 8. As DNA, the CDR3 is TGTGCCAGCAGCTACGACAGGGCTGCCGAAAAACTGTTTTTT. It encodes CASSYDRAAEKLFF.

The CDR3 DNA sequence: TGTGCCAGCAGTAACTTAGCGGGTCCTGCAGATACGCAGTATTTT. This codes for CASSNLAGPADTQYF. The V gene is TRBV6-5, the J gene TRBJ2-3; TRBD2 agrees at 7 bases. After removal of 5 bases from V and 4 bases from J, the junction contained 9 bases not matched to a gene. Germline V gene sequence: CDR1 MNHEY, CDR2 SVGAGI. The CDR3 totals 15 residues.

This chain uses TRBV27 with TRBJ1-1; 9 bases fit TRBD1. Germline CDR1 MNHEY, CDR2 SMNVEV (reference sequence). The CDR3 sequence is 12 residues long. With 6 bases clipped from V and 10 bases from J, the junction kept 6 bases outside the gene matches. CDR3 loop: CASSLTGGGAFF. CDR3 nucleotides: TGTGCCAGCAGCCTGACAGGGGGGGGAGCTTTCTTT.

The rearrangement uses TRBV5-4 and TRBJ2-7, with D unresolved. V was pared by 4 bases and J by 0 bases, with 14 bases between. Per the germline V gene, CDR1 is SGHNT and CDR2 is YYREEE (reference sequence). This CDR3 has 15 amino acids. Here the CDR3 reads CASSHSLGTSYEQYF. CDR3 nucleotides: TGTGCCAGCAGCCATTCGCTAGGCACCTCCTACGAGCAGTACTTC.

This clone came up a few times. J is TRBJ2-7 and V is TRBV9; 7 bases line up with TRBD1. The CDR3 is made up of 13 amino acids. Germline loops: CDR1 SGDLS, CDR2 YYNGEE. V dropped 0 bases and J dropped 5; count of bases not matched to a gene: 2. CDR3 amino acids: CASSVGTGHEQYF. CDR3 coding DNA: TGTGCCAGCAGCGTAGGGACAGGCCACGAGCAGTACTTC.

This clone was seen more than once but under ten times. This chain connects TRBV9 to TRBJ1-1, with D possibly TRBD1 on 5 matching bases. Germline V gene sequence: CDR1 SGDLS, CDR2 YYNGEE. Trimming pared 0 bases from V and 2 bases from J, leaving 23 bases between. This CDR3 is 19 amino acids long. CDR3 protein: CASSVAFGGSGTVNTEAFF. CDR3 DNA: TGTGCCAGCAGCGTAGCTTTCGGAGGGTCAGGGACGGTAAACACTGAAGCTTTCTTT. The variable domain in full, completed from reference TRBV9 and TRBJ1-1, reads DSGVTQTPKHLITATGQRVTLRCSPRSGDLSVYWYQQSLDQGLQFLIQYYNGEERAKGNILERFSAQQFPDLHSELNLSSLELGDSALYFCASSVAFGGSGTVNTEAFFGQGTRLTVV.